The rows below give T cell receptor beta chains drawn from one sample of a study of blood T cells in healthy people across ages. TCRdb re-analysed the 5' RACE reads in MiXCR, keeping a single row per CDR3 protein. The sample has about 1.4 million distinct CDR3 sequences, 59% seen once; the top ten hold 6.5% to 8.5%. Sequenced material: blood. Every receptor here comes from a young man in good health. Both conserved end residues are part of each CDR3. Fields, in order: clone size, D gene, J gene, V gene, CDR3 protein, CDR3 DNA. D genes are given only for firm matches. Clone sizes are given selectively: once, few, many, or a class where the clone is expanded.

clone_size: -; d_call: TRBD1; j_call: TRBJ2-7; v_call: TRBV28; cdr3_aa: CASSSTGATSYEQYF; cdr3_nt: TGTGCCAGCAGTTCTACAGGGGCCACCTCCTACGAGCAGTACTTC
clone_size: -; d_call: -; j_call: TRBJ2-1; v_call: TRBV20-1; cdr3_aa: CSARGFGSSSYNEQFF; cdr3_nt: TGCAGTGCTAGAGGTTTCGGCAGCTCCTCCTACAATGAGCAGTTCTTC
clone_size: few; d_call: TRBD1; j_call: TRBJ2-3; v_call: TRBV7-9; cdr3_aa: CASSFSGGADTQYF; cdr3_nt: TGTGCCAGCAGCTTTTCAGGGGGCGCAGATACGCAGTATTTT
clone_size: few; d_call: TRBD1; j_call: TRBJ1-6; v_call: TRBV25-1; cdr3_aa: CASSEIDREKSPLHF; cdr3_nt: TGTGCCAGCAGTGAAATAGACAGGGAGAAGTCACCCCTCCACTTT
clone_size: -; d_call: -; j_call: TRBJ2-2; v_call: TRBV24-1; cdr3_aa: CAISKPNTGELFF; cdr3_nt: TGTGCCATCTCGAAACCGAACACCGGGGAGCTGTTTTTT
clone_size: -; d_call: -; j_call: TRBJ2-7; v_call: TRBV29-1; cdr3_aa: CSVRRGRDFSYEQYF; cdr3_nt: TGCAGCGTGCGGAGAGGCAGGGATTTCTCCTACGAGCAGTACTTC
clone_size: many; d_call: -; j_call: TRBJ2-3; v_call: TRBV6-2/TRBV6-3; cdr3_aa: CASNTGNTQYF; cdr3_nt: TGTGCCAGCAACACAGGGAATACGCAGTATTTT
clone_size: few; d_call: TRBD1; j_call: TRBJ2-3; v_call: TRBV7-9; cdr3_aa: CASSEDRVRSTDTQYF; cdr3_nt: TGTGCCAGCAGCGAAGACAGGGTAAGAAGCACAGATACGCAGTATTTT
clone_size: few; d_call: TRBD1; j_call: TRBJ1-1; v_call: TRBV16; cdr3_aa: CASSQTVTGGTEAFF; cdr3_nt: TGTGCCAGCAGCCAAACCGTGACAGGGGGAACTGAAGCTTTCTTT
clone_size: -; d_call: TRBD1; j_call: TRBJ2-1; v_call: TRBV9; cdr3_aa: CASSVDQTGGAYNEQFF; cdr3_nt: TGTGCCAGCAGCGTAGACCAGACAGGGGGTGCCTACAATGAGCAGTTCTTC
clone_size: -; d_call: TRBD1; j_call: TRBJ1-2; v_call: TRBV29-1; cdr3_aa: CSGYRGNYGYTF; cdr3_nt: TGCAGCGGCTACAGGGGTAACTATGGCTACACCTTC
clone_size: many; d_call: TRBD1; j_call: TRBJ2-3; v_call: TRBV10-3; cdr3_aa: CAISPGTGTDTQYF; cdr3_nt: TGTGCCATCAGCCCTGGGACAGGGACAGATACGCAGTATTTT
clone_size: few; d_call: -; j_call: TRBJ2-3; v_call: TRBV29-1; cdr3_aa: CSVENSPVPDTQYF; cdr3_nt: TGCAGCGTTGAAAATAGTCCGGTCCCAGATACGCAGTATTTT
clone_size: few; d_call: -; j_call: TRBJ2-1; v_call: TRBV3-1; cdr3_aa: CASSQGQHERFF; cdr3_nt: TGTGCCAGCAGCCAAGGACAGCATGAGCGGTTCTTC
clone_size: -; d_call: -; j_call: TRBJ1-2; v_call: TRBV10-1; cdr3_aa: CASSESNREHGYTF; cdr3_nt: TGCGCCAGCAGTGAGTCGAACAGGGAGCACGGCTACACCTTC
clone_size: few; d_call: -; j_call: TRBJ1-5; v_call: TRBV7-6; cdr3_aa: CASSLGEGQPQHF; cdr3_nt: TGTGCCAGCAGCTTAGGGGAGGGTCAGCCCCAGCATTTT
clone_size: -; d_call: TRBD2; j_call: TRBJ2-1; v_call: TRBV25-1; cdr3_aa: CASRTGGGPYNEQFF; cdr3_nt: TGTGCCAGCAGAACCGGCGGGGGGCCATACAATGAGCAGTTCTTC
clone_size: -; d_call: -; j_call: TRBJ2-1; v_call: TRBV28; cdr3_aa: CASSPLSTYNEQFF; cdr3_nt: TGTGCCAGCAGTCCTCTATCGACCTACAATGAGCAGTTCTTC
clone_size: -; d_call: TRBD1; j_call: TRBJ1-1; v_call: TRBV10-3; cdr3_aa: CAISGPGQGPNTEAFF; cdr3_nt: TGTGCCATCAGTGGGCCGGGACAGGGGCCGAACACTGAAGCTTTCTTT
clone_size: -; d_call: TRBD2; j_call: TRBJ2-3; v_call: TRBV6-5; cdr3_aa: CASSQRLAGRTDTQYF; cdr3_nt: TGTGCCAGCAGTCAAAGACTAGCGGGGAGGACAGATACGCAGTATTTT
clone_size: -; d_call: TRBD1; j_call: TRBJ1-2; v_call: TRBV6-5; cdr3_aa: CASSSQGSRVDGYTF; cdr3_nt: TGTGCCAGCAGTTCACAGGGGAGTAGGGTCGATGGCTACACCTTC
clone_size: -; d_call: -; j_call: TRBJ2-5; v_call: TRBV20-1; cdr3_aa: CSAGAGAFQETQYF; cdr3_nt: TGCAGTGCTGGGGCGGGGGCGTTCCAAGAGACCCAGTACTTC
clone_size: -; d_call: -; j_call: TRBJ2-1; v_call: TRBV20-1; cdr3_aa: CSARYGGVGYEQFF; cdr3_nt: TGCAGTGCTAGATATGGGGGCGTTGGCTATGAGCAGTTCTTC
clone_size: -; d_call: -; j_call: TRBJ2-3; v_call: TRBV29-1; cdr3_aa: CSHGHGGTDTQYF; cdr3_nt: TGCAGCCATGGGCACGGAGGGACAGATACGCAGTATTTT